This T cell receptor (beta chain) comes out of a study of cytomegalovirus exposure and HLA in healthy donors (dated by TCRdb to between 2016 and 2019). For the wider study: In an earlier analysis of roughly 590 of the donors, less than 350 Gb of sequence data and 90 million to 130 million unique TCR beta sequences from about 190 million T cells were reported. About 280 gigabases of sequencing data and 91 million or so unique TCR sequences made up an early release that covered over 550 HLA-typed donors. Of the roughly 400 genotyped donors, roughly 80% fell in the genetic ancestry cluster associated with self-reported Caucasian donors. The study was designed to test whether signatures of past pathogen exposure could be identified by cataloging public T cell receptors. Using immunosequencing, the study profiled T cell repertoires from some 670 subjects and related those repertoires to cytomegalovirus serostatus. Along with the roughly 670-subject first cohort, a separate validation cohort of over a hundred different subjects was used. High-throughput TCR immunosequencing, statistical association of individual TCRs with disease status, and machine learning were combined to predict cytomegalovirus infection status. To study patterns of TCR occurrence, a later analysis re-analyzed previously published TCR beta repertoires from 500 to 850 donors and added high-resolution HLA genotyping. Rather than using new phenotypic data, the later analysis identified candidate immune exposures from TCR beta sequences and from how often those sequences occurred across donors. An earlier analysis of 587 of the donors used high-throughput TCR beta sequencing to judge whether each TCR beta V gene segment behaved as functional or pseudogenic. Donor age, sex, ethnicity and CMV serostatus were compiled alongside the repertoire data. In a later genetic analysis, genome-wide SNP genotypes for about 55% of the 666 donors were used, and that subset was treated as a discovery cohort. Every repertoire in the discovery cohort had been generated on one and the same sequencing platform. Class I and class II HLA loci were covered by the typing at four-digit resolution. Typing coverage varied by locus: roughly 629-640 donors for A, B, C, DRB1 and DQB1; about 520 for DQA1; over 600 for DPA1; roughly 450 for DPB1. Four or five DR-DQ haplotypes were handled as single units for association and clustering because linkage in the cohort was strong. Among 350 to 400 genotyped donors of the cohort, an average of around 240,000 unique TCR beta nucleotide sequences were sequenced per donor, about a sixth of them non-productive. General study outcomes and caveats: A later genetic analysis reported fewer N-insertions in productive TCRs among donors in an Asian-associated ancestry cluster than the roughly 690-donor mean. A further reported finding was that TCR beta sequences accurately predicted the HLA-A and HLA-B alleles for most subjects in the first cohort. A cluster of highly shared sequence variants was judged likely to be a technical artifact of the sequencing pipeline. The 87-base-pair reads could not distinguish some IMGT-functional V segments, including TRBV6-2 and TRBV6-3, so those segments were excluded. In a later analysis, some 18,000 TCR beta sequences were associated with specific HLA alleles at a false discovery rate of 0.05. Because HLA typing was missing for some donors at each locus, association tests included only the typed subset. In a later analysis, TCR association rates were found to vary across HLA loci, with the most associated TCRs seen for DRB1 alleles and the fewest for HLA-C alleles. This cohort had only TCR beta chains sequenced, and the lack of alpha or paired-chain data limited which features could be detected. The earlier analysis of some 540 of the donors excluded about 16 rarely observed V segments, including chromosome 9 orphons, because counts were too low. Correlated functional status among segregating V segments might be attributable to linkage disequilibrium, but an unknown experimental factor could not be ruled out. A few of the identified cytomegalovirus-associated TCR beta chains were confirmed in vitro to be specific for cytomegalovirus antigens. Immune exposure information for the cohort was limited to CMV serostatus. In a later analysis, HLA-associated TCR beta chains were found to be more clonally expanded and to have lower generation probabilities than equally common non-associated chains. Strong co-occurrence of HLA alleles, especially DR and DQ, made assigning TCR associations to individual alleles difficult. In an earlier analysis of approximately 590 of the donors, most TCR beta V segments appeared in productive rearrangements about 87% or about 30% of the time, broadly matching IMGT annotations. The presence/absence analyses assumed that sequencing depth was roughly uniform across donors, and that assumption may not be true. In a later genetic analysis, a missense DCLRE1C variant was associated with V-gene and J-gene trimming of TCR beta chains, and the association was replicated in an independent cohort. In both the original and validation cohorts, the classifier was reported to diagnose cytomegalovirus status with high specificity and sensitivity. According to the authors, the approach could potentially be generalized to other disease states and immunological phenotypes. In a later analysis, most CMV-associated TCR beta chains were found to appear HLA-restricted, with HLA associations seemingly driven largely by CMV exposure. While some public TCRs were present in many individuals, most TCR sequences turned up only very rarely across donors. A total of about 180 TCR beta chains were listed by the study as associated with cytomegalovirus. A later analysis reported that several top co-occurrence clusters appeared linked to parvovirus B19, influenza, CMV and Epstein-Barr virus.

CDR1 ENHRY and CDR2 SYGVKD are derived from the germline V gene. CDR3 length: 12 amino acids, cysteine to phenylalanine. Only the CDR3 region is kept as DNA, spanning 36 bases read in frame from base 1. At the junction V is shortened by 10 bases and J by 6 bases; bases outside the gene matches: 6. Library generation was performed with the immunoSEQ multiplex PCR assay. The multiplex PCR relied on a mix of 60 forward primers for TCR Vbeta segments and 13 reverse primers for TCR Jbeta segments. Amplification of the CDR3 region of rearranged TCR beta genes was performed with a multiplex PCR assay on genomic DNA. Amplified TCR beta libraries were sequenced as 87-base-pair reads on the Illumina HiSeq System. For the original study's pipeline: In a later analysis, roughly 80 million unique TCR beta chains were counted across the approximately 620 repertoires, and around 11 million of these chains were shared by at least two donors. Raw reads were error-corrected and collapsed into unique sequences by a nearest-neighbor algorithm in which closely related sequences were merged to remove PCR and sequencing errors. CDR3 sequences were aligned to IMGT reference sequences to assign V, D and J gene segments. For a sequence to be retained, a match of at least six nucleotides was required to both a V gene segment and a J gene segment. Rearrangements were classified as productive when the CDR3 lacked stop codons and remained in frame with V and J, and all other rearrangements were classified as non-productive. Following IMGT convention, CDR3 was defined as the stretch from the second conserved V-encoded cysteine to the conserved J-encoded phenylalanine. The earlier analysis of around 640 of the donors excluded sequences that lacked an unambiguous match to a single V gene segment. In an earlier analysis of almost 600 of the donors, a V segment was called functional when productive rearrangements were above 56.7%, and segregating when the standard deviation between donors exceeded 5%. A statistical classification framework was developed to diagnose cytomegalovirus status using the catalog of TCR beta chain sequences. In a later analysis, V and J genes were assigned by comparing TCR nucleotide sequences against IMGT/GENE-DB human TR gene sequences. Using the TCRdist pipeline, a later analysis assigned CDR3 sequences along with most-parsimonious VDJ recombination scenarios. A later analysis defined each TCR beta chain by its CDR3 amino acid sequence plus V-gene family, and excluded reads lacking a unique V-gene family. A later analysis removed 550 to 650 highly shared, low-generation-probability nucleotide sequences to deal with suspected cross-contamination and a sequencing artifact. A later analysis calculated a clonal expansion index for each public chain from normalized within-repertoire ranks of inferred template counts. In a later analysis, generation probabilities were computed with a VDJ recombination model fitted to out-of-frame rearrangements, and the resulting probabilities were checked against IGoR. A later analysis scored TCR-TCR, TCR-HLA and TCR-CMV co-occurrence with hypergeometric tests, applying a repertoire-size bias correction to TCR pairs. False discovery rates were estimated in a later analysis by permuting HLA or CMV assignments 20 times. In a later analysis, co-occurring TCRs were grouped using DBSCAN, with TCRdist sequence similarity added in when clustering inside HLA-allele-positive subsets. Repertoires with fewer than 30,000 or more than 120,000 public chains, plus five repertoires with anomalous nucleotide sharing, were excluded from co-occurrence clustering. TCRdb holds this immuneACCESS table with in-frame rearrangements only. Some clones are missing; in checked studies, unresolved V genes explain under half, and the rest has no known cause. For V, J and clone size, that table is used; D and trimming come from the DNA. This sample has around 100,000 clones in its table, and 74% of those were observed once. About 2.6% of the sample is held by the ten biggest clonotypes.

In total, roughly 670 healthy bone marrow donors made up the cohort. At the time of sampling, every cohort member was nominally healthy, though immune exposures that went unrecorded were likely present. The donor was CMV seropositive and belonged to the group of 250 to 350 seropositive cohort members. A peripheral blood sample was collected from each donor, and TCR beta sequencing was performed on peripheral blood mononuclear cells. Genomic DNA extraction from the blood cell samples was performed with the Qiagen DNeasy Blood Extraction Kit. This clone was counted only a few times. The target of this receptor is not known. Base quality data are lacking; no much larger clone is found one base away.

In this chain, TRBV10-3 is recombined with TRBJ2-3, and TRBD2 aligns with 8 junction nucleotides. The clonotype comes from a man aged 50 to 60 in good health and CMV-seropositive. Sequenced input: PBMCs. The base sequence is TGTGCCACCGGACTAGCATCGGATACGCAGTATTTT. Its translation reads: CATGLASDTQYF.